This T cell receptor beta chain was retrieved from a study of cytomegalovirus exposure and HLA in healthy donors. Across the study: A prior study identified just under 120 million unique TCR beta sequences from some 180 million T cells.

This clone has more than one count but fewer than ten. The antigen is unknown. Study-level points and caveats: Reports indicated that the classifier achieved high specificity and sensitivity in diagnosing cytomegalovirus status. Researchers reported that three CMV-associated chains were confirmed in vitro as CMV antigen-specific. Several of the most significant clusters were apparently associated with common viral pathogens in a later analysis.

V was clipped by 0 bases and J by 2 bases; unmatched bases: 8. Per germline, CDR1 SGHKS and CDR2 YYEKEE (reference sequence). CDR3 length: 17 residues. PCR amplification relied on 60 Vbeta primers (plus 13 Jbeta primers). Some clones are missing from TCRdb's copy, which holds only in-frame ones; the method was immunoSEQ multiplex PCR. Of about 97,000 clones listed, approximately 85% are singletons. The TCR comes from a man aged 40-55 years in good health and CMV-seropositive. Input material: PBMCs. The V gene is TRBV5-5, the J gene TRBJ1-3, with TRBD1 identical over 7 bases. The CDR3 protein is CASSLAGGTGTGNTIYF. The DNA of the CDR3 is TGTGCCAGCAGCTTGGCAGGGGGTACGGGAACTGGAAACACCATATATTTT. The full variable domain, with the rest looked up from reference TRBV5-5 and TRBJ1-3, is DAGVTQSPTHLIKTRGQQVTLRCSPISGHKSVSWYQQVLGQGPQFIFQYYEKEERGRGNFPDRFSARQFPNYSSELNVNALLLGDSALYLCASSLAGGTGTGNTIYFGEGSWLTVV.